What follows are 17 T cell receptor beta chains derived from one specimen sequenced in a study of T cells in Graves' hyperthyroidism and ophthalmopathy. Regions amplified from RNA transcripts were the TCR beta CDR3 regions. Primed by the HTBI set, a first-round RT-PCR was run on the TCR CDR3. TCRdb re-called the multiplex PCR reads with MiXCR, one entry per CDR3 protein. This sample has more than 500,000 distinct CDR3 sequences, with about a sixth found just once. The source material was blood. Receptor source: a woman aged 25 to 39 with Graves' hyperthyroidism.

The table lists this clonotype with many counts. V usage is TRBV2 and J usage is TRBJ2-3; D remains ambiguous. The V and J ends lost 4 bases and 6 bases respectively, with 5 bases between them. This CDR3 contains 11 residues. The germline CDR1 and CDR2 sequences are SNHLY and FYNNEI. DNA for the CDR3: TGTGCCAGCAGTGTTTCGGATACGCAGTATTTT. Translating gives CASSVSDTQYF.

This clonotype showed up many times. V usage is TRBV30 and J usage is TRBJ1-2; D uncertain. The germline V and J ends were trimmed by 1 base and 3 bases, with 3 bases remaining between them. This CDR3 is built from 11 residues. Germline lookup yields CDR1 GTSNPN and CDR2 SVGIG (reference sequence). CDR3 nucleotides: TGTGCCTGGAGTGGGCACTATGGCTACACCTTC. Translation: CAWSGHYGYTF.

This clonotype showed up just a few times. The chain combines TRBV18 with TRBJ2-1; TRBD1 or TRBD2 may be the D gene (5 bases each). V lost 0 bases and J 3 bases, leaving 15 bases between the germline ends. The CDR3 spans 17 residues. Germline CDR1 KGHSH, CDR2 LQKENI. The CDR3 region is CASSPPSGTPDYNEQFF. Written as DNA, the CDR3 is TGTGCCAGCTCACCACCAAGTGGGACCCCTGACTACAATGAGCAGTTCTTC.

This clonotype has at least ten counts. The V and J genes are TRBV12-3 or TRBV12-4 and TRBJ2-1; the match to TRBD1 covers 7 bases. The CDR3 covers 12 residues. J lost 7 bases, V lost 7 bases, and 4 bases had no gene match. Here the CDR3 DNA reads TGTGCCAGCACACAACAGGGGAATGAGCAGTTCTTC. This encodes CASTQQGNEQFF.

This clonotype was detected many times. The chain links TRBV5-4 to TRBJ2-5; maybe TRBD2 (6 bases). Germline V CDR1 and CDR2: SGHNT, YYREEE (reference sequence). The V and J ends lost 4 bases and 2 bases respectively, with 12 bases between them. This CDR3 is built from 14 residues. The CDR3 sequence: CASSQPGGQETQYF. CDR3 DNA sequence: TGTGCCAGCAGCCAGCCCGGAGGGCAAGAGACCCAGTACTTC.

V usage is TRBV12-3 or TRBV12-4 and J usage is TRBJ1-2, with D unclear. The V gene lost 6 bases and the J gene lost 8 bases, with 25 bases spanning the gap. This CDR3 contains 16 residues. The CDR3 is CASSPPDEGLQRGYTF. The CDR3 DNA is TGTGCCAGCAGCCCCCCCGACGAGGGTCTCCAGAGGGGCTACACCTTC.

At least ten counts were recorded for this clonotype. V is TRBV28 and J is TRBJ2-3, with 8 bases matching TRBD1. The length of the CDR3 is 15 residues. Looked up from germline, CDR1 is MDHEN and CDR2 is SYDVKM. After removal of 1 base from V and 3 bases from J, the junction contained 3 bases not matched to a gene. The chain's CDR3 is CASSLYRGKTDTQYF. DNA for the CDR3: TGTGCCAGCAGTTTATACAGGGGGAAGACAGATACGCAGTATTTT.

This chain joins TRBV15 and TRBJ1-5; possible D gene TRBD1, 5 bases. Germline CDR1 reads LNHNV; CDR2 reads YYDKDF (reference sequence). The CDR3 loop spans 15 amino acids. V was clipped by 9 bases and J by 3 bases, with 18 bases between them. The CDR3 DNA reads TGTGCCACTGAGGAAACTCAGGGCCTCAATCAGCCCCAGCATTTT. Residues: CATEETQGLNQPQHF.

The genes are TRBV7-6 and TRBJ2-5; D is perhaps TRBD1 (5 bases). V dropped 5 bases and J dropped 1 base, with 11 bases sitting between them. Germline CDR1 reads SGHVS; CDR2 reads FNYEAQ. This CDR3 spans 14 amino acids. CDR3 residues: CASSRQGVQETQYF. DNA for the CDR3: TGTGCCAGCAGCCGGCAGGGTGTCCAAGAGACCCAGTACTTC.

This clonotype showed up just a few times. The V call is TRBV6-5, the J call TRBJ1-3; D gene unclear. Trimming cost V 0 bases and J 1 base, with 13 bases left between them. The germline V gene has CDR1 MNHEY and CDR2 SVGAGI. This CDR3 is built from 17 residues. This CDR3 reads CASSYSSVTQSGNTIYF. The CDR3 DNA follows: TGTGCCAGCAGTTACTCCTCAGTCACTCAATCTGGAAACACCATATATTTT.

The chain joins TRBV6-5 to TRBJ2-5; no firm D call. The germline V gene has CDR1 MNHEY and CDR2 SVGAGI. Trimming took 2 bases from V and 3 from J, leaving 10 bases between them. CDR3 length: 14 amino acids. The CDR3 coding sequence is TGTGCCAGCAGTTACGCTACAGCCGAAGAGACCCAGTACTTC. Translating it yields CASSYATAEETQYF.

J is TRBJ2-1 and V is TRBV6-2 or TRBV6-3; 11 bases align to TRBD2. The germline V gene has CDR1 MNHEY and CDR2 SVGEGT. J lost 4 bases, V lost 7 bases, and 12 bases had no gene match. There are 17 residues in the CDR3. This chain's CDR3 is CASTPIQGLAVYNEQFF. The CDR3 coding sequence is TGTGCCAGCACTCCAATCCAGGGACTAGCGGTATACAATGAGCAGTTCTTC.

This clonotype was counted at least ten times. V and J are TRBV3-1 and TRBJ1-4; D not resolved. Germline values: CDR1 LGHDT, CDR2 YNNKEL (reference sequence). The CDR3 is made up of 12 amino acids. V was pared by 0 bases and J by 8 bases, with 4 bases between. CDR3 loop: CASSQDGEKLFF. CDR3 in DNA: TGTGCCAGCAGCCAAGACGGGGAAAAACTGTTTTTT. Drawing the rest from reference TRBV3-1 and TRBJ1-4, the complete variable domain is DTAVSQTPKYLVTQMGNDKSIKCEQNLGHDTMYWYKQDSKKFLKIMFSYNNKELIINETVPNRFSPKSPDKAHLNLHINSLELGDSAVYFCASSQDGEKLFFGSGTQLSVL.

This clonotype was counted a few times. This chain connects TRBV19 to TRBJ1-5; D unresolved. The V gene's germline CDR1 is LNHDA and CDR2 SQIVND (reference sequence). The CDR3 is 12 residues long. Trimming shortened V by 1 base and J by 4 bases, and 2 bases separated the two germline ends. The CDR3 nucleotides are TGTGCCAGTAGTATAGCGAATCAGCCCCAGCATTTT. It translates to CASSIANQPQHF.

This clonotype was seen at least ten times. The V call is TRBV27, the J call TRBJ1-1; 7 bases map to TRBD1. The CDR3 totals 14 residues. V shed 4 bases, J shed 5 bases, and the junction held 7 bases outside the gene matches. CDR1 is MNHEY and CDR2 is SMNVEV in the germline V gene (reference sequence). For the CDR3, the DNA is TGTGCCAGCAGTTCCCACAGGGGAGGGACTGAAGCTTTCTTT. This gives the protein CASSSHRGGTEAFF.

This clonotype has at least ten counts. The rearrangement uses TRBV3-1 and TRBJ2-1; TRBD2 agrees at 13 bases. CDR1 is LGHDT, CDR2 YNNKEL, per germline (reference sequence). V lost 4 bases, J lost 7 bases, and 4 bases stayed unmatched. The CDR3 totals 15 residues. In DNA, the CDR3 is TGTGCCAGCAGCCTACTAGCGGGAGGGAGGAATGAGCAGTTCTTC. This codes for CASSLLAGGRNEQFF.

The CDR3 region has the DNA TGTGCCAGCAGCTCTGGGGACTGGGGTTACAATGAGCAGTTCTTC. Translation gives CASSSGDWGYNEQFF. The chain links TRBV13 to TRBJ2-1; weak D call: TRBD2 (6 bases). V was clipped by 4 bases and J by 4 bases, with 14 bases between them. CDR3 size: 15 residues. Germline V CDR1 and CDR2: PRHDT, FYEKMQ (reference sequence).